The clone carrying this T cell receptor beta chain occurred many times. Its antigen remains unidentified. These data originate in a study of post-analysis software for immune sequencing data. Study in general: As for disease course, relapsing-remitting, secondary progressive and progressive-relapsing multiple sclerosis were all included.

Per germline, CDR1 SEHNR and CDR2 FQNEAQ (reference sequence). The length of the CDR3 is 12 residues. Deletions cut 0 bases from V and 5 bases from J, with 4 bases between. Study-wide results and caveats: Relative to controls, patients had a few TRBV segments at higher frequency, with TRBV5-6, TRBV5-1 and TRBV20-1 among these.

Unique molecular identifiers were built into the TCR beta cDNA libraries. From the PCR reads, TCRdb called clonotypes with MiXCR, one entry per CDR3 protein. Altogether hundreds of thousands of distinct CDR3 sequences are present, about 32% being singletons, with the ten largest covering more than 0.45%. The material sequenced was blood. The sequence derives from a girl between 5 and 17 years old with multiple sclerosis. The rearrangement links TRBV7-9 to TRBJ2-5; D is undetermined. In nucleotides, the CDR3 is TGTGCCAGCAGCTTAGCATGGGAGACCCAGTACTTC. Translating it yields CASSLAWETQYF.